Presented here are 14 T cell receptor beta chains from one specimen sequenced in a study of response to subunit inactivated influenza vaccine listed by TCRdb under 2018. The library was built by means of RT-PCR. The reads were generated on an Illumina HiSeq 2500. In TCRdb, the public reads were trimmed at Q25 with fastp and aligned with MiXCR, with productive beta chains retained. CDR3 protein duplicates are merged, each entry listing the most common genes and DNA. In this sample the table shows over 800,000 distinct CDR3 sequences, about 20% of which occur a single time. The top ten clonotypes cover 9.5% to 13% of the sample. The material sequenced was PBMCs from blood, taken about 5 days after vaccination. The receptors stem from a man in his fifties who received an inactivated influenza vaccine. Donor details come from another sample of the same person, matched by shared clones.

This clonotype was recorded only once. V is TRBV7-2 and J is TRBJ2-7; D gene unclear. V was clipped by 5 bases and J by 1 base, with 15 bases between them. From germline, CDR1 is SGHTA and CDR2 FQGNSA. The CDR3 spans 15 residues. In DNA, the CDR3 is TGTGCCAGCAGCCCAAATAGAAAAAGGTCCTACGAGCAGTACTTC. Translation: CASSPNRKRSYEQYF.

The genes are TRBV4-3 and TRBJ2-7; D is perhaps TRBD1 (5 bases). V shed 4 bases and J shed 2 bases, with 15 bases lying between them. Germline CDR1 is LGHNA and CDR2 is YSLEER. This CDR3 contains 15 residues. This CDR3 is CASSPSRQGAYEQYF. The CDR3 nucleotides read TGCGCCAGCAGCCCCTCTCGGCAGGGTGCCTACGAGCAGTACTTC.

This chain links TRBV7-9 with TRBJ2-3, with a tentative D call TRBD2 (6 bases). The germline V gene encodes CDR1 SEHNR and CDR2 FQNEAQ (reference sequence). This CDR3 spans 14 amino acids. The V end was cut by 6 bases, the J end by 0 bases, with 10 bases between. CDR3 sequence reads: CASRGRSSTDTQYF. CDR3 in DNA: TGTGCCAGCAGGGGGAGGTCTAGCACAGATACGCAGTATTTT.

The gene calls are TRBV9 and TRBJ2-1, with 11 bases aligning to TRBD2. The V and J ends lost 3 bases and 4 bases, in that order; junction bases with no gene match: 3. The germline gives CDR1 SGDLS, CDR2 YYNGEE. The CDR3 loop spans 15 amino acids. The DNA for the CDR3 is TGTGCCAGCAGCGGGGGACTAGCGGCTTACAATGAGCAGTTCTTC. As protein: CASSGGLAAYNEQFF.

V gene TRBV3-1 combines with J gene TRBJ1-1; no clear D. CDR3 size: 14 residues. V lost 5 bases to trimming and J lost 4 bases, with 14 bases between them. Per germline, CDR1 LGHDT and CDR2 YNNKEL (reference sequence). The CDR3 reads CASSSTGGATEAFF. In DNA form, the CDR3 reads TGTGCCAGCAGCTCAACCGGAGGCGCCACTGAAGCTTTCTTT.

This clonotype appeared many times. The chain links TRBV6-1 to TRBJ2-1, with TRBD2 identical over 11 bases. The CDR3 totals 16 residues. Per the germline V gene, CDR1 is MNHNS and CDR2 is SASEGT. V lost 5 bases and J lost 7; bases outside the gene matches: 10. DNA for the CDR3: TGTGCCAGCAGTAAACTAGCGGGAGAAGGAAGGAATGAGCAGTTCTTC. Encoded protein: CASSKLAGEGRNEQFF.

The rearrangement uses TRBV30 and TRBJ2-7; tentatively, D is TRBD1 (5 bases). Germline V gene lookup returns CDR1 GTSNPN and CDR2 SVGIG (reference sequence). This CDR3 has 13 residues. V gave up 2 bases and J gave up 2 bases, with 10 bases separating them. Here the CDR3 reads CAWSLGATYEQYF. CDR3 nucleotide sequence: TGTGCCTGGAGTCTTGGGGCAACCTACGAGCAGTACTTC.

This clonotype occurred a few times. The chain links TRBV4-3 to TRBJ2-2; 7 nucleotides align to TRBD1. The CDR3 consists of 14 residues. Germline V gene lookup returns CDR1 LGHNA and CDR2 YSLEER. After removal of 3 bases from V and 7 bases from J, the junction contained 5 bases not matched to a gene. DNA for the CDR3: TGCGCCAGCAGCCACCTACAGGGGTACGGGGAGCTGTTTTTT. Its translation: CASSHLQGYGELFF.

The table lists this clonotype with a few counts. The chain joins TRBV7-2 to TRBJ2-7, with D possibly being TRBD1 (6 bases). CDR1 and CDR2 from the germline V gene are SGHTA and FQGNSA. The CDR3 runs to 15 residues. The germline V and J ends were trimmed by 5 bases and 0 bases, with 14 bases remaining between them. The CDR3, as DNA: TGTGCCAGCAGCCCCTCCGGACAGAGCTCCTACGAGCAGTACTTC. Protein sequence: CASSPSGQSSYEQYF.

This clonotype was observed many times. This chain links TRBV4-2 with TRBJ2-1; unclear D gene. CDR1 and CDR2 (germline): LGHNA, YNFKEQ. Trimming took 2 bases from V and 5 from J, leaving 10 bases between them. The CDR3 is made up of 14 amino acids. CDR3 coding DNA: TGTGCCAGCAGCCAATTTGCATCCAACAATGAGCAGTTCTTC. Protein sequence: CASSQFASNNEQFF.

A few counts support this clonotype. This sequence joins TRBV3-1 and TRBJ2-1; D possibly uses TRBD1 or TRBD2 (6 bases each). Trimming took 1 base from V and 9 from J, leaving 13 bases between them. Germline assignment: CDR1 LGHDT and CDR2 YNNKEL (reference sequence). The CDR3 has 14 amino acids. The CDR3 loop is CASSQVGGPGEQFF. The CDR3 bases are TGTGCCAGCAGCCAAGTTGGGGGGCCCGGTGAGCAGTTCTTC.

Only a few counts were recorded for this clonotype. The chain employs TRBV6-1 and TRBJ1-1, with no clear D. The length of the CDR3 is 14 residues. CDR1 and CDR2 from the germline V gene are MNHNS and SASEGT. Between the trimmed V and J ends, which lost 5 bases and 4 bases, there was a span of 14 bases. This chain's CDR3 is CASSPQDWVTEAFF. CDR3 DNA sequence: TGTGCCAGCAGTCCCCAAGATTGGGTCACTGAAGCTTTCTTT.

This clonotype turned up a few times. This chain connects TRBV6-2 or TRBV6-3 to TRBJ2-1, with 9 bases that match TRBD2. J was trimmed by 5 bases and V by 7 bases; bases with no gene match: 6. This CDR3 region has 14 residues. The germline V gene encodes CDR1 MNHEY and CDR2 SVGEGT. The DNA for the CDR3 is TGTGCCAGCACCGCGGGACTAGCTGACAATGAGCAGTTCTTC. This sequence encodes CASTAGLADNEQFF.

The chain recombines TRBV6-2 or TRBV6-3 with TRBJ2-7, with D unclear. Germline CDR1 and CDR2: MNHEY and SVGEGT. The CDR3 loop spans 15 amino acids. The germline V and J ends were trimmed by 6 bases and 2 bases, with 17 bases remaining between them. The CDR3 DNA is TGTGCCAGCAGGACCCCGGGCGTCTTAGCCTACGAGCAGTACTTC. Its translation: CASRTPGVLAYEQYF.